The clone carrying this T cell receptor (beta chain) was picked up a small number of times. Its antigen is as yet unknown. These data originate in a study of T-cell memory formation after mild COVID-19. After 5'RACE with constant-segment primers, TCR alpha and TCR beta cDNA libraries carrying sample barcodes and UMIs were obtained. One entry per CDR3 protein, called by TCRdb with MiXCR from the 5' RACE reads. The sample lists approximately 500,000 distinct CDR3 sequences, roughly 25% occurring once. Broader study findings: That cross-reactive memory joined was suggested by some responding clones appearing in pre-infection memory. CD4+ contracting clones were found mainly in CM and EM, and CD8+ ones in EMRA. Clones shrinking between day 15 and 85 showed a balanced CD4/CD8 split, and those that grew later tilted toward CD4+.

Germline-derived CDR1 and CDR2 are SQVTM and ANQGSEA. Trimming took 8 bases from V and 4 from J; bases not matched to a gene: 7. The CDR3 consists of 12 residues. Sequencing was done on a sample of PBMCs or a T cell subset sorted from them (not recorded which). The origin of this receptor is an adult woman who had mild COVID-19 (a few samples of this study predate the infection). Cell type and time point are not known. The chain uses TRBV29-1 and TRBJ1-2; 7 bases match TRBD1. The CDR3 DNA sequence: TGCAGCATCCGACAGGGAAGCTATGGCTACACCTTC. Amino acid sequence: CSIRQGSYGYTF.